The 5 T cell receptor beta chains reported below all come from one sample, sequenced in a study of T cells in women clearing cervical HPV infection. Sequenced by immunoSEQ multiplex PCR; TCRdb stores in-frame clones only, minus some. Here the sample table reports about 30,000 clones. Material: blood buffy coat. The receptors were gathered from a woman between 18 and 69 years old with a cervical HPV16 infection that either progressed to CIN3+ or cleared (not recorded which).

Concerning this clone itself: The read terminates 3 residues ahead of where the CDR3 ends, so the germline J gene completes it. The chain has TRBV5-1 and TRBJ1-6; D gene unclear. The CDR3 has 15 residues. V lost 0 bases and J 6 bases, leaving 10 bases between the germline ends. From germline, CDR1 is SGHRS and CDR2 YFSETQ. The sequenced part of the CDR3 DNA is TGCGCCAGCAGCTTGGGTGGCCAAACTAATTCACCC. It is translated as CASSLGGQTNSP. The CDR3, in full, reads CASSLGGQTNSPLHF.

In regard to this clone: Read coverage stops 3 residues before the CDR3 terminus; the germline J gene supplies the remainder. The V call is TRBV11-3, the J call TRBJ1-6, with TRBD1 identical over 7 bases. The germline V gene has CDR1 SGHNT and CDR2 YENEEA. The CDR3 is made up of 14 amino acids. V was clipped by 5 bases and J by 9 bases; unmatched bases: 7. The part of the CDR3 DNA that was read is TGTGCCAGCAGCATTGGACAGGAAGGTTCACCC. This codes for CASSIGQEGSP. The entire CDR3 protein reads CASSIGQEGSPLHF. The full variable domain, rest sourced from reference TRBV11-3 and TRBJ1-6, is EAGVVQSPRYKIIEKKQPVAFWCNPISGHNTLYWYLQNLGQGPELLIRYENEEAVDDSQLPKDRFSAERLKGVDSTLKIQPAELGDSAVYLCASSIGQEGSPLHFGNGTRLTVT.

The DNA read from the CDR3 is TGTGCCAGCAGCTTGGGCGGGACTCAGAATGAG. Protein: CASSLGGTQNE. The entire CDR3 reads CASSLGGTQNEQFF. The chain recombines TRBV5-6 with TRBJ2-1, with D perhaps matching TRBD2 (6 bases). The read comes to an end 3 residues before the CDR3 does, leaving the germline J gene to fill in the end. Trimming removed 0 bases from V and 7 bases from J, with 11 bases in between. The CDR3 extends over 14 amino acids. Germline CDR1 and CDR2: SGHDT and YYEEEE.

Comment on this clone: The read stops 3 residues short of the end of the CDR3; the missing end is completed from the germline J gene. V usage is TRBV6-2 or TRBV6-3 and J usage is TRBJ1-5; D may be TRBD1 (6 bases). V lost 2 bases to trimming and J lost 3 bases, with 11 bases between them. CDR3 size: 15 residues. Germline values: CDR1 MNHEY, CDR2 SVGEGT. CDR3 DNA, as far as it was read: TGTGCCAGCAGTTACGCCGGGACACACAATCAGCCC. It specifies CASSYAGTHNQP. The full CDR3 protein reads CASSYAGTHNQPQHF.

A word on this clone: The CDR3 is cut off 3 residues early in the read; its end comes from the germline J gene. The V gene is TRBV18, the J gene TRBJ2-4; D may be TRBD1 (6 bases). The length of the CDR3 is 12 residues. Per the germline V gene, CDR1 is KGHSH and CDR2 is LQKENI. The CDR3 sequence: CASSPQGDGQYF. Partial CDR3 DNA: TGTGCCAGCTCACCACAGGGGGATGGT.